These 21 T cell receptor beta chains were sequenced from one sample in a study of spatial heterogeneity in lung cancer. Sample time point: sample taken at primary tumor resection. TCRs were sequenced from unsorted whole RNA of tumor, nontumor lung or PBMC. TCRdb recomputed calls from the 5' RACE reads with MiXCR, one row per CDR3 protein. The table includes about 38,000 distinct CDR3 sequences, 7.5% to 8% detected once. Sequences were derived from PBMCs, sampled at surgery. The receptors stem from a male donor with early-stage non-small cell lung cancer.

This clonotype was observed at least ten times. V usage is TRBV29-1 and J usage is TRBJ2-5, with TRBD2 matching over 11 bases. Germline V gene lookup returns CDR1 SQVTM and CDR2 ANQGSEA. Losses at the gene ends were 6 bases for V and 4 bases for J; bases not matched to a gene: 10. The CDR3 is 15 amino acids. CDR3 region: CSVGVRGLAAETQYF. The CDR3 DNA follows: TGCAGCGTCGGGGTTCGGGGACTAGCGGCAGAGACCCAGTACTTC.

This clonotype was found many times. The gene calls are TRBV6-2 or TRBV6-3 and TRBJ2-7; the D is unclear. The CDR3 has 14 amino acids. Germline CDR1 reads MNHEY; CDR2 reads SVGEGT. V was cut by 0 bases and J by 6 bases, with 12 bases left in between. CDR3 nucleotide sequence: TGTGCCAGCAGTTACTCCTTGCAAAGATCCGAGCAGTACGTC. This encodes CASSYSLQRSEQYV.

This clonotype has ten or more counts. This chain connects TRBV4-3 to TRBJ1-1; D unresolved. This CDR3 is built from 14 residues. Germline lookup yields CDR1 LGHNA and CDR2 YSLEER. The ends were cut back, 3 bases at V and 1 base at J, with 9 bases in the middle. As DNA, the CDR3 is TGCGCCAGCAGCCAGGAAGGTTGGAACACTGAAGCTTTCTTT. This translates into CASSQEGWNTEAFF.

This clonotype came up many times. The chain couples TRBV29-1 to TRBJ2-3; 11 bases map to TRBD1. Germline trimming cut 3 bases from V and 6 bases from J; bases unmatched to any gene: 8. From germline, CDR1 is SQVTM and CDR2 ANQGSEA. This CDR3 is built from 15 residues. DNA of the CDR3: TGCAGCGTTGAGGGACAGGGGGGCAAAATTGATACGCAGTATTTT. Translation gives CSVEGQGGKIDTQYF.

The sample holds a few counts of this clonotype. The J gene is TRBJ2-1, the V gene TRBV20-1, with TRBD2 identical over 9 bases. The CDR3 runs 14 residues. The germline V gene has CDR1 DFQATT and CDR2 SNEGSKA (reference sequence). V dropped 8 bases and J dropped 7; count of bases not matched to a gene: 12. This chain's CDR3 is CSWQLAGTWNEQFF. The CDR3, as DNA: TGCAGTTGGCAGCTAGCGGGAACGTGGAATGAGCAGTTCTTC.

The chain is built from TRBV28 and TRBJ2-7; D possibly matches TRBD1 or TRBD2 (5 bases each). The CDR3 sequence is 14 residues long. Between the trimmed V and J ends, which lost 8 bases and 7 bases, there was a span of 21 bases. Germline lookup yields CDR1 MDHEN and CDR2 SYDVKM. CDR3 DNA: TGTGCCAGCTCAAAGCCGGGACGTAACGCTGAGCAGTACGTC. Translating it yields CASSKPGRNAEQYV.

In its sample, this clonotype was seen a few times. V usage is TRBV12-3 or TRBV12-4 and J usage is TRBJ2-1, with a weak D call TRBD2 (6 bases). CDR3 length equals 16 residues. V shed 6 bases and J shed 0 bases, with 15 bases lying between them. The DNA for the CDR3 is TGTGCCAGCAGAACACTTAGCGGACACTCCTACAATGAGCAGTTCTTC. Amino acid sequence: CASRTLSGHSYNEQFF.

This clonotype was observed a few times. This CDR3 is CASSPGTSPDTQYF. The CDR3 nucleotides read TGTGCCAGCAGCCCGGGGACTAGCCCAGATACGCAGTATTTT. J is TRBJ2-3 and V is TRBV7-9, with 9 nucleotides matching TRBD2. V shed 5 bases, J shed 4 bases, and the junction held 4 bases outside the gene matches. CDR3 length: 14 amino acids. Germline values: CDR1 SEHNR, CDR2 FQNEAQ (reference sequence).

The chain links TRBV9 to TRBJ1-1; D remains ambiguous. CDR1 and CDR2 from the germline V gene are SGDLS and YYNGEE. This CDR3 region has 13 residues. Trimming cost V 0 bases and J 3 bases, with 6 bases left between them. Written as DNA, the CDR3 is TGTGCCAGCAGCGTAGAGGGAGACACTGAAGCTTTCTTT. Protein: CASSVEGDTEAFF.

This clonotype was seen a handful of times. The rearrangement links TRBV6-2 or TRBV6-3 to TRBJ2-3, with 9 bases identical to TRBD2. V shed 6 bases, J shed 4 bases, and the junction held 11 bases outside the gene matches. The CDR3 has 16 amino acids. CDR1 MNHEY and CDR2 SVGEGT come from the germline V gene. The CDR3 DNA reads as TGTGCCAGCAGCGTTTATCAGAGCGGGAGGCCAGATACGCAGTATTTT. Its protein is CASSVYQSGRPDTQYF.

This clonotype was observed at least ten times. V usage is TRBV10-3 and J usage is TRBJ2-6; D could derive from TRBD1 or TRBD2 (5 bases each). Trimming stripped 8 bases from V and 0 bases from J, with 14 bases between. The CDR3 is 16 residues long. Germline V gene data show CDR1 as ENHRY and CDR2 as SYGVKD. Written as DNA, the CDR3 is TGTGCCATCCCGGGGCAGGCCTTCTCTGGGGCCAACGTCCTGACTTTC. It yields the protein CAIPGQAFSGANVLTF.

Remarks on this clonotype: A read error is possible here, since a much larger clone lies one base away. This sequence joins TRBV9 and TRBJ2-3, with D hard to call. The germline gives CDR1 SGDLS, CDR2 YYNGEE. V dropped 1 base and J dropped 9 bases, with 6 bases sitting between them. The CDR3 is made up of 11 amino acids. The CDR3 sequence: CASSVRETQYF. The CDR3 DNA reads TGTGCCAGCAGCGTAAGAGAAACGCAGTATTTT.

This clonotype was counted ten times or more. The V call is TRBV9, the J call TRBJ2-1; the match to TRBD2 covers 10 bases. V trimming: 10 bases; J trimming: 10 bases; junction bases outside the gene matches: 14. The CDR3 covers 14 residues. Germline V gives CDR1 SGDLS, CDR2 YYNGEE. CDR3 sequence (DNA): TGTGCCCGGCTCCTACCGGGACTAGCGTACGAGCAGTTCTTC. Translation gives CARLLPGLAYEQFF.

In this sample, this clonotype turned up a few times. The genes are TRBV27 and TRBJ2-5; 7 bases are a match to TRBD2. This CDR3 contains 14 residues. CDR1 is MNHEY and CDR2 is SMNVEV in the germline V gene (reference sequence). Unmatched junction bases numbered 11, after V lost 8 bases and J lost 5 bases. The CDR3 sequence: CASARAGARETQYF. In nucleotides, the CDR3 is TGTGCCAGCGCCCGGGCGGGAGCCCGGGAGACCCAGTACTTC.

In this sample, this clonotype turned up many times. V gene TRBV5-1 combines with J gene TRBJ1-1, with a weak D call TRBD1 (5 bases). The CDR3 runs 14 residues. Trimming took off 0 bases at V and 4 bases at J, with 10 bases between the two ends. Germline V gives CDR1 SGHRS, CDR2 YFSETQ. The CDR3 protein is CASSLGDRATEAFF. CDR3 nucleotide sequence: TGCGCCAGCAGCTTGGGCGACAGAGCCACTGAAGCTTTCTTT.

This clonotype has at least ten counts. The genes are TRBV7-9 and TRBJ2-1; D ambiguous. CDR1 is SEHNR, CDR2 FQNEAQ, per germline (reference sequence). V was pared by 5 bases and J by 0 bases, with 11 bases between. This CDR3 region has 15 residues. CDR3 coding DNA: TGTGCCAGCAGCCCGTACGGTGGCTCCTACAATGAGCAGTTCTTC. Its translation: CASSPYGGSYNEQFF.

This clonotype was observed at least ten times. J is TRBJ1-4 and V is TRBV7-9, with a possible D match to TRBD1 (5 bases). CDR3 length equals 14 residues. V dropped 5 bases and J dropped 4 bases, with 11 bases sitting between them. Germline CDR1 and CDR2: SEHNR and FQNEAQ (reference sequence). The CDR3 sequence is CASSQGAHNEKLFF. As DNA, the CDR3 is TGTGCCAGCAGCCAAGGGGCGCATAATGAAAAACTGTTTTTT. Using reference TRBV7-9 and TRBJ1-4 for the parts outside the CDR3, the full variable domain is DTGVSQNPRHKITKRGQNVTFRCDPISEHNRLYWYRQTLGQGPEFLTYFQNEAQLEKSRLLSDRFSAERPKGSFSTLEIQRTEQGDSAMYLCASSQGAHNEKLFFGSGTQLSVL.

This sequence joins TRBV18 and TRBJ1-1; D is unclear. The germline V gene has CDR1 KGHSH and CDR2 LQKENI. V was cut by 5 bases and J by 0 bases, with 16 bases left in between. CDR3 length equals 16 residues. The CDR3 sequence: CASSGLRGPMNTEAFF. The CDR3 nucleotides are TGTGCCAGCTCAGGGCTGCGAGGACCGATGAACACTGAAGCTTTCTTT.

This clonotype was seen only a few times. V gene TRBV12-3 or TRBV12-4 combines with J gene TRBJ2-7; possible D gene TRBD1, 5 bases. V lost 5 bases, J lost 7 bases, and 12 bases lay in between. CDR3 length: 12 residues. The CDR3 loop reads CASSLPRQEQYF. CDR3 sequence (DNA): TGTGCCAGCAGTCTACCCCGACAGGAGCAGTACTTC.

This clonotype occurred many times. The genes are TRBV7-2 and TRBJ1-1; maybe TRBD1 (5 bases). CDR1 and CDR2 (germline): SGHTA, FQGNSA. This CDR3 region has 14 residues. The V end was cut by 6 bases, the J end by 1 base, with 12 bases between. In nucleotides, the CDR3 is TGTGCCAGCAGGCCAGGACACGCGAACACTGAAGCTTTCTTT. It specifies CASRPGHANTEAFF.

This clonotype has only a few counts. The genes are TRBV5-1 and TRBJ2-5; 10 nucleotides match TRBD1. Germline lookup yields CDR1 SGHRS and CDR2 YFSETQ. V gave up 5 bases and J gave up 3 bases; unmatched junction bases: 7. The CDR3 length is 15 residues. The CDR3 DNA reads TGCGCCAGCAGGGTGACCGGGACAGGGGAAGAGACCCAGTACTTC. Encoded protein: CASRVTGTGEETQYF.